This T cell receptor beta chain was recovered during a study of CD8 T cells in ankylosing spondylitis. General study findings and limits: A TCR beta motif made of fewer than ten highly homologous variants seemed typical of ankylosing spondylitis blood. Clones linked to the disease showed a CD8+ phenotype. They occurred at relatively low frequencies in peripheral blood. As reported, disease-linked clones showed significant enrichment in matched ankylosing spondylitis synovial fluid.

This clonotype was counted ten times or more. What it binds is not known. The V end was cut by 6 bases, the J end by 6 bases, with 21 bases between. This CDR3 is 16 amino acids long. CDR1 is LGHNT, CDR2 FRNRAP, per germline. In making TCR beta libraries, quantitative 5'-RACE with molecular barcodes was used. TCRdb re-analysed the 5' RACE reads in MiXCR, keeping a single row per CDR3 protein. Of fewer than 150,000 distinct CDR3 sequences in the sample, 7% to 8% were seen once. The origin of this receptor is a female donor with ankylosing spondylitis or in good health (not recorded which). This chain uses TRBV12-5 with TRBJ1-5; TRBD1 is a possible D gene (6 bases). Sequencing was done on a sample of blood, either unsorted or a sorted T cell fraction (not recorded which). This chain's CDR3 is CASGIIGQGLRQPQHF. The CDR3 DNA follows: TGTGCTAGTGGAATTATCGGGCAGGGGCTACGTCAGCCCCAGCATTTT.